The 32 T cell receptor beta chains listed next were all sequenced from one sample in a study of cytomegalovirus exposure and HLA in healthy donors. Assay used: immunoSEQ multiplex PCR; TCRdb lists only in-frame clones, some missing. The profile covers about 240,000 clones, with more than 75% appearing a single time and over 0.95% taken by the ten largest. Material: PBMCs. The source of these receptors is a woman in her twenties or thirties in good health and CMV-seropositive.

The V call is TRBV27, the J call TRBJ2-7, with D possibly TRBD2 on 5 matching bases. From germline, CDR1 is MNHEY and CDR2 SMNVEV (reference sequence). V was shortened by 5 bases and J by 4 bases, with 9 bases between the two germline ends. The CDR3 runs 12 residues. The DNA for the CDR3 is TGTGCCAGCAGTCCCTCGGGATACGAGCAGTACTTC. Translated: CASSPSGYEQYF.

This clone turned up a few times. V and J are TRBV7-9 and TRBJ2-7; 7 nucleotides align to TRBD2. V trimming: 6 bases; J trimming: 2 bases; junction bases outside the gene matches: 7. Germline-derived CDR1 and CDR2 are SEHNR and FQNEAQ (reference sequence). The CDR3 extends over 14 amino acids. CDR3 region: CASSEAGTTYEQYF. CDR3 DNA: TGTGCCAGCAGTGAAGCGGGAACCACCTACGAGCAGTACTTC.

The J gene is TRBJ2-1, the V gene TRBV7-2; perhaps TRBD1 as D (6 bases). From germline, CDR1 is SGHTA and CDR2 FQGNSA. Trimming removed 1 base from V and 4 bases from J, with 11 bases in between. CDR3 size: 15 residues. CDR3 amino acids: CASSLEWGLYNEQFF. CDR3 bases: TGTGCCAGCAGCTTAGAATGGGGGCTTTACAATGAGCAGTTCTTC.

A single count supports this clone. The V and J genes are TRBV27 and TRBJ1-1, with D possibly matching TRBD1 (5 bases). Trimming removed 2 bases from V and 2 bases from J, with 18 bases in between. The CDR3 extends over 17 amino acids. Germline assignment: CDR1 MNHEY and CDR2 SMNVEV (reference sequence). CDR3 sequence: CASSLVAGPWRNTEAFF. The CDR3 coding sequence is TGTGCCAGCAGTTTAGTTGCGGGGCCCTGGCGAAACACTGAAGCTTTCTTT.

As DNA, the CDR3 is TGTGCCTGGAGGAAAATTGGTGGGGCCGAAGCTTTCTTT. This sequence encodes CAWRKIGGAEAFF. This rearrangement joins TRBV30 to TRBJ1-1, with TRBD1 as a possible D gene (5 bases). V gave up 3 bases and J gave up 8 bases, with 16 bases separating them. Germline V lookup: CDR1 GTSNPN, CDR2 SVGIG (reference sequence). This CDR3 spans 13 amino acids.

This clone was recorded a few times. This chain uses TRBV27 with TRBJ2-7; tentative D call: TRBD2 (8 bases). CDR1 and CDR2 (germline): MNHEY, SMNVEV (reference sequence). CDR3 length: 20 amino acids. Trimming shortened V by 2 bases and J by 4 bases, and 30 bases separated the two germline ends. For the CDR3, the DNA is TGTGCCAGCAGTTTAGTAGCGGGGACAGACGGCAGCCAGGGGCTTTACGAGCAGTACTTC. It specifies CASSLVAGTDGSQGLYEQYF.

This clone was counted between two and nine times. The rearrangement uses TRBV5-1 and TRBJ2-3; perhaps TRBD1 as D (5 bases). This CDR3 is built from 15 residues. Germline loops: CDR1 SGHRS, CDR2 YFSETQ. Trimming left V 4 bases short and J 0 bases short, with 12 bases between. The DNA for the CDR3 is TGCGCCAGCAGCCTAAAGGGGTCCAGCACAGATACGCAGTATTTT. It yields the protein CASSLKGSSTDTQYF.

The rearrangement uses TRBV28 and TRBJ1-5, with 7 bases that match TRBD1. CDR1 and CDR2 from the germline V gene are MDHEN and SYDVKM. J gave up 3 bases and V 3 bases, and 2 bases lay outside the gene matches. The CDR3 runs 14 residues. The CDR3 nucleotides read TGTGCCAGCAGTTTGACAGGGACCAATCAGCCCCAGCATTTT. Protein product: CASSLTGTNQPQHF.

The chain combines TRBV2 with TRBJ2-1; D may be TRBD1 (5 bases). V was cut by 7 bases and J by 1 base, with 11 bases left in between. Looked up from germline, CDR1 is SNHLY and CDR2 is FYNNEI. The CDR3 is 14 residues long. Here the CDR3 DNA reads TGTGCCAGCAACGTAGGGGTATCCTACAATGAGCAGTTCTTC. As protein: CASNVGVSYNEQFF.

The CDR3 nucleotides are TGCAGCGTTGTTACAGGGGTCTACAATCAGCCCCAGCATTTT. Its protein product is CSVVTGVYNQPQHF. This rearrangement joins TRBV29-1 to TRBJ1-5; 7 bases agree with TRBD1. The CDR3 is made up of 14 amino acids. Germline CDR1 SQVTM, CDR2 ANQGSEA. The ends lost 4 bases at V and 3 bases at J; junction bases unmatched: 6.

CDR3: CASRLDGRQINTDTQYF. The CDR3 nucleotides are TGTGCCAGCAGGTTAGACGGACGACAGATTAATACAGATACGCAGTATTTT. This rearrangement joins TRBV27 to TRBJ2-3, with D perhaps matching TRBD1 (5 bases). V lost 6 bases to trimming and J lost 3 bases, with 22 bases between them. Germline V CDR1 and CDR2: MNHEY, SMNVEV (reference sequence). The CDR3 extends over 17 amino acids.

The chain links TRBV2 to TRBJ2-5; D possibly corresponds to TRBD1 (7 bases). The CDR3 has 15 amino acids. V was trimmed by 2 bases and J by 2 bases, leaving 12 bases between them. CDR1 SNHLY and CDR2 FYNNEI come from the germline V gene. This CDR3 is CASSELTGRQETQYF. In nucleotides, the CDR3 is TGTGCCAGCAGTGAATTGACAGGGAGGCAAGAGACCCAGTACTTC.

This clone showed up many times. The chain combines TRBV7-9 with TRBJ1-1; no definite D call. This CDR3 is 13 amino acids long. The germline gives CDR1 SEHNR, CDR2 FQNEAQ (reference sequence). Trimming shortened V by 6 bases and J by 1 base, and 9 bases separated the two germline ends. The CDR3 sequence: CASRSSRNTEAFF. CDR3 DNA sequence: TGTGCCAGCAGGAGTAGTCGGAACACTGAAGCTTTCTTT.

V usage is TRBV30 and J usage is TRBJ1-1; D remains ambiguous. The CDR3 is 12 residues long. Germline V CDR1 and CDR2: GTSNPN, SVGIG (reference sequence). V lost 2 bases to trimming and J lost 9 bases, with 13 bases between them. As DNA, the CDR3 is TGTGCCTGGAGTCTGTCGAGTGGGCAAGCTTTCTTT. Translating it yields CAWSLSSGQAFF.

V is TRBV5-6 and J is TRBJ1-3, with 8 bases that match TRBD1. This CDR3 has 14 residues. V gave up 0 bases and J gave up 7 bases; unmatched junction bases: 3. CDR1 SGHDT and CDR2 YYEEEE come from the germline V gene. CDR3 bases: TGTGCCAGCAGCTTGGGGGCAGGGGGCAACACCATATATTTT. This gives the protein CASSLGAGGNTIYF.

The genes are TRBV6-5 and TRBJ1-1; 9 bases agree with TRBD1. The CDR3 sequence is 13 residues long. V shed 7 bases and J 8 bases; nucleotides not matched to a gene: 8. Germline V lookup: CDR1 MNHEY, CDR2 SVGAGI. The CDR3 DNA reads as TGTGCCAGCATCCCTAACAGGGGGCGGGAAGCTTTCTTT. Translated: CASIPNRGREAFF.

This clone was counted many times. Other nucleotide sequences from this sample produce the same CDR3. V is TRBV5-1 and J is TRBJ1-1; TRBD1 might be the D (5 bases). The CDR3 totals 13 residues. Germline-derived CDR1 and CDR2 are SGHRS and YFSETQ. The V end was cut by 2 bases, the J end by 4 bases, with 9 bases between. The CDR3 reads CASSLRGGTEAFF. The CDR3 DNA follows: TGCGCCAGCAGCTTACGGGGGGGCACTGAAGCTTTCTTT.

This chain joins TRBV30 and TRBJ2-2; perhaps TRBD2 as D (5 bases). From germline, CDR1 is GTSNPN and CDR2 SVGIG (reference sequence). This CDR3 region has 15 residues. V lost 3 bases and J 5 bases, leaving 16 bases between the germline ends. The CDR3 region has the DNA TGTGCCTGGAGCGGGATGTTCGGGGTGACCGGGGAGCTGTTTTTT. It is translated as CAWSGMFGVTGELFF.

This chain uses TRBV28 with TRBJ2-2; TRBD2 matches at 12 bases. Germline CDR1 MDHEN, CDR2 SYDVKM. The CDR3 is 16 amino acids. Trimming cost V 6 bases and J 8 bases; bases outside gene matches: 10. The CDR3 DNA is TGTGCCAGCAGACCAGGACTAGCGGGACTAAAGGGGGAGCTGTTTTTT. Protein sequence: CASRPGLAGLKGELFF.

This clone showed up just once. The rearrangement uses TRBV11-3 and TRBJ2-3; 11 bases agree with TRBD2. The germline V gene encodes CDR1 SGHNT and CDR2 YENEEA. The CDR3 length is 17 residues. J lost 3 bases, V lost 2 bases, and 7 bases had no gene match. The CDR3 sequence: CASSLIFLAGGTDTQYF. The CDR3 coding sequence is TGTGCCAGCAGCTTAATATTCCTAGCGGGAGGTACAGATACGCAGTATTTT.

This clone has only a few counts. The chain employs TRBV27 and TRBJ1-1, with D perhaps matching TRBD1 (5 bases). The CDR3 has 14 amino acids. Looked up from germline, CDR1 is MNHEY and CDR2 is SMNVEV (reference sequence). V shed 7 bases and J shed 0 bases, with 12 bases lying between them. CDR3 sequence reads: CASTKGQMNTEAFF. CDR3 in DNA: TGTGCCAGCACCAAGGGGCAGATGAACACTGAAGCTTTCTTT.

Here the CDR3 reads CASSVGPSSNNQPQHF. In DNA, the CDR3 is TGTGCCAGCAGCGTAGGTCCGAGTTCGAACAATCAGCCCCAGCATTTT. The rearrangement joins TRBV9 to TRBJ1-5, with D unclear. The V gene's germline CDR1 is SGDLS and CDR2 YYNGEE. V was cut by 0 bases and J by 3 bases, with 13 bases left in between. This CDR3 has 16 residues.

The rearrangement uses TRBV6-5 and TRBJ1-2, with TRBD1 as a possible D gene (5 bases). CDR1 MNHEY and CDR2 SVGAGI come from the germline V gene. This CDR3 has 15 amino acids. Deletions cut 2 bases from V and 4 bases from J, with 14 bases between. CDR3 loop: CASSYPQEQGYGYTF. In DNA, the CDR3 is TGTGCCAGCAGTTACCCTCAGGAGCAGGGCTATGGCTACACCTTC.

This clone has only one observation. This chain links TRBV5-6 with TRBJ1-5; 7 nucleotides align to TRBD1. The V and J ends lost 0 bases and 6 bases, in that order; junction bases with no gene match: 6. Per germline, CDR1 SGHDT and CDR2 YYEEEE. The length of the CDR3 is 15 residues. The CDR3 here is CASSLGQGLGQPQHF. CDR3 DNA: TGTGCCAGCAGCTTGGGACAGGGCTTGGGTCAGCCCCAGCATTTT. Using reference TRBV5-6 and TRBJ1-5 for the parts outside the CDR3, the full variable domain is DAGVTQSPTHLIKTRGQQVTLRCSPKSGHDTVSWYQQALGQGPQFIFQYYEEEERQRGNFPDRFSGHQFPNYSSELNVNALLLGDSALYLCASSLGQGLGQPQHFGDGTRLSIL.

The rearrangement links TRBV28 to TRBJ2-7; D is unclear. Germline V gene lookup returns CDR1 MDHEN and CDR2 SYDVKM. V lost 4 bases, J lost 5 bases, and 15 bases lay in between. This CDR3 is 14 amino acids long. The CDR3 spells CASSSTPLEDEQYF. Written as DNA, the CDR3 is TGTGCCAGCAGTTCCACCCCCCTTGAGGACGAGCAGTACTTC. The full variable domain, completed using reference TRBV28 and TRBJ2-7, is DVKVTQSSRYLVKRTGEKVFLECVQDMDHENMFWYRQDPGLGLRLIYFSYDVKMKEKGDIPEGYSVSREKKERFSLILESASTNQTSMYLCASSSTPLEDEQYFGPGTRLTVT.

This chain links TRBV6-6 with TRBJ1-2, with TRBD1 matching over 7 bases. There are 13 residues in the CDR3. Trimming cost V 7 bases and J 8 bases; bases outside gene matches: 10. Looked up from germline, CDR1 is MNHNY and CDR2 is SVGAGI (reference sequence). CDR3 DNA sequence: TGTGCCAGCACCCAAGGGACAGCAAACGGCTACACCTTC. This translates into CASTQGTANGYTF.

V and J are TRBV19 and TRBJ1-4, with D uncertain. V shed 7 bases and J shed 7 bases, with 10 bases lying between them. The CDR3 covers 12 residues. Looked up from germline, CDR1 is LNHDA and CDR2 is SQIVND (reference sequence). The CDR3 loop reads CASNFVGEKLFF. Here the CDR3 DNA reads TGTGCCAGTAACTTCGTCGGTGAAAAACTGTTTTTT.

The V gene is TRBV27, the J gene TRBJ2-1; the D gene is possibly TRBD1 (5 bases). Germline loops: CDR1 MNHEY, CDR2 SMNVEV (reference sequence). With 2 bases removed from V and 7 bases from J, the gap between germline ends came to 9 bases. The CDR3 totals 13 residues. CDR3 bases: TGTGCCAGCAGTTTAATACAGGAAAATGAGCAGTTCTTC. This gives the protein CASSLIQENEQFF.

The V and J genes are TRBV30 and TRBJ2-7; the match to TRBD1 covers 9 bases. This CDR3 spans 12 amino acids. Germline trimming cut 4 bases from V and 6 bases from J; bases unmatched to any gene: 4. Germline assignment: CDR1 GTSNPN and CDR2 SVGIG (reference sequence). CDR3 region: CAWTPDRGEQYF. The CDR3 coding sequence is TGTGCCTGGACCCCGGACAGGGGCGAGCAGTACTTC.

V gene TRBV1 combines with J gene TRBJ1-1; the table assigns TRBD1, which was not confirmed against the DNA. TRBV1 is reported as a pseudogene. This CDR3 contains 15 residues. The CDR3 region is CTSSHTGTVNTEAFF. CDR3 DNA: TGCACCAGCAGCCATACCGGGACAGTAAACACTGAAGCTTTCTTT.

V usage is TRBV30 and J usage is TRBJ1-1; 10 positions agree with TRBD1. CDR3 length: 17 amino acids. CDR1 and CDR2 from the germline V gene are GTSNPN and SVGIG (reference sequence). J was trimmed by 0 bases and V by 2 bases; bases with no gene match: 9. DNA of the CDR3: TGTGCCTGGAGTCCTATGACAGGGGGCCTTATGAACACTGAAGCTTTCTTT. Its protein is CAWSPMTGGLMNTEAFF.

Only a few counts were recorded for this clone. The chain has TRBV18 and TRBJ1-5; TRBD1 might be the D (5 bases). This CDR3 has 14 residues. Per the germline V gene, CDR1 is KGHSH and CDR2 is LQKENI. Trimming stripped 3 bases from V and 1 base from J, with 7 bases between. DNA for the CDR3: TGTGCCAGCTCACCGACAGCCAGCAATCAGCCCCAGCATTTT. It translates to CASSPTASNQPQHF.